These 20 T cell receptor beta chains originate from one sample sequenced in a study of control samples from healthy donors and cancer patients. Clones were sequenced by immunoSEQ multiplex PCR, and TCRdb holds only the in-frame ones, with some missing. The sample gives about 120,000 clones, 80% to 90% of which show up once; 30% to 40% is in the top ten. The specimen was blood. Every receptor here comes from a man aged 50 to 59 in good health.

The gene calls are TRBV6-5 and TRBJ1-6; D is possibly TRBD1 (5 bases). The CDR3 contains 14 residues. V was cut by 6 bases and J by 6 bases, with 12 bases left in between. CDR1 MNHEY and CDR2 SVGAGI come from the germline V gene. This chain's CDR3 is CASRYARGNSPLHF. CDR3 nucleotides: TGTGCCAGCAGATATGCGAGGGGTAATTCACCCCTCCACTTT.

This clone was counted a single time. The rearrangement joins TRBV29-1 to TRBJ1-2; no reliable D call. CDR3 length equals 12 residues. Germline lookup yields CDR1 SQVTM and CDR2 ANQGSEA. Trimming cost V 4 bases and J 5 bases, with 11 bases left between them. Here the CDR3 reads CSVGSSPYGYTF. In DNA form, the CDR3 reads TGCAGCGTTGGAAGCAGCCCATATGGCTACACCTTC.

CDR3 amino acids: CATDNDREVGSPLHF. The CDR3 region has the DNA TGTGCCACCGATAACGACAGGGAAGTGGGTTCACCCCTCCACTTT. The chain combines TRBV10-3 with TRBJ1-6; TRBD1 matches 7 bases. CDR3 length: 15 residues. Germline CDR1 reads ENHRY; CDR2 reads SYGVKD. V shed 10 bases and J 9 bases; nucleotides not matched to a gene: 15.

The chain couples TRBV5-1 to TRBJ1-4; D possibly corresponds to TRBD1 (5 bases). The germline V and J ends were trimmed by 4 bases and 0 bases, with 13 bases remaining between them. Germline loops: CDR1 SGHRS, CDR2 YFSETQ. This CDR3 region has 16 residues. The CDR3 DNA follows: TGCGCCAGCAGCGTGCCCAGGGAAGCAACTAATGAAAAACTGTTTTTT. This translates into CASSVPREATNEKLFF.

The count of this clone is one. The rearrangement joins TRBV2 to TRBJ2-7, with 9 bases that match TRBD1. The CDR3 consists of 13 residues. V was clipped by 4 bases and J by 3 bases; unmatched bases: 1. Germline lookup yields CDR1 SNHLY and CDR2 FYNNEI. CDR3 DNA sequence: TGTGCCAGCAGTGGGGACAGGGACTACGAGCAGTACTTC. Protein product: CASSGDRDYEQYF.

This chain uses TRBV5-1 with TRBJ2-5; D could derive from TRBD1 or TRBD2 (6 bases each). CDR1 and CDR2 (germline): SGHRS, YFSETQ. The CDR3 totals 15 residues. The V end was cut by 2 bases, the J end by 5 bases, with 16 bases between. CDR3 loop: CASSLGGLPTETQYF. DNA of the CDR3: TGCGCCAGCAGCTTAGGGGGGCTACCCACCGAGACCCAGTACTTC.

V usage is TRBV29-1 and J usage is TRBJ1-2; no clear D gene. The germline CDR1 and CDR2 sequences are SQVTM and ANQGSEA. This CDR3 comprises 12 residues. V gave up 4 bases and J gave up 1 base, with 7 bases separating them. CDR3: CSVGQFNYGYTF. As DNA, the CDR3 is TGCAGCGTTGGGCAATTTAACTATGGCTACACCTTC. The whole variable domain, remainder taken from reference TRBV29-1 and TRBJ1-2, is SAVISQKPSRDICQRGTSLTIQCQVDSQVTMMFWYRQQPGQSLTLIATANQGSEATYESGFVIDKFPISRPNLTFSTLTVSNMSPEDSSIYLCSVGQFNYGYTFGSGTRLTVV.

This clone was seen a single time. The chain links TRBV7-6 to TRBJ2-5; 13 positions match TRBD2. Germline lookup yields CDR1 SGHVS and CDR2 FNYEAQ. After removal of 5 bases from V and 5 bases from J, the junction contained 5 bases not matched to a gene. This CDR3 is built from 15 residues. The CDR3 region is CASSPLAGGHETQYF. The CDR3 DNA sequence: TGTGCCAGCAGCCCACTAGCGGGGGGGCACGAGACCCAGTACTTC.

This clone was observed a single time. The chain is built from TRBV19 and TRBJ2-7; 9 positions match TRBD1. Germline assignment: CDR1 LNHDA and CDR2 SQIVND (reference sequence). With 2 bases clipped from V and 2 bases from J, the junction kept 7 bases outside the gene matches. The CDR3 is 16 amino acids. CDR3 DNA sequence: TGTGCCAGTAGTATAAAGGGACAGGGTTTCGCCTACGAGCAGTACTTC. Its protein product is CASSIKGQGFAYEQYF.

The genes are TRBV6-6 and TRBJ2-7; 14 bases line up with TRBD2. Looked up from germline, CDR1 is MNHNY and CDR2 is SVGAGI (reference sequence). The trim removed 6 bases at V and 4 bases at J, leaving 2 bases unmatched. The CDR3 spans 14 residues. The CDR3 reads CASSGTSGGYEQYF. In DNA, the CDR3 is TGTGCCAGCAGCGGGACTAGCGGGGGTTACGAGCAGTACTTC.

The chain joins TRBV11-2 to TRBJ1-2, with D possibly matching TRBD1 (5 bases). The germline gives CDR1 SGHAT, CDR2 FQNNGV. This CDR3 region has 15 residues. V lost 4 bases and J 0 bases, leaving 12 bases between the germline ends. The CDR3 DNA sequence: TGTGCCAGCAGCTCCGACAGTGCTTCTAACTATGGCTACACCTTC. This translates into CASSSDSASNYGYTF.

The chain couples TRBV27 to TRBJ1-2, with TRBD1 matching over 8 bases. CDR1 is MNHEY, CDR2 SMNVEV, per germline (reference sequence). Trimming took 6 bases from V and 2 from J; bases not matched to a gene: 8. CDR3 length: 15 residues. For the CDR3, the DNA is TGTGCCAGCAGGGGAGCCGGGACAGGCAACTATGGCTACACCTTC. Translation gives CASRGAGTGNYGYTF.

The V gene is TRBV7-7, the J gene TRBJ2-2; D call uncertain. The CDR3 runs to 15 residues. The V gene's germline CDR1 is SSHAT and CDR2 FNYEAQ (reference sequence). Deletions cut 1 base from V and 2 bases from J, with 8 bases between. The CDR3, as DNA: TGTGCCAGCAGCTTAGGCTGGGGTAACACCGGGGAGCTGTTTTTT. Its translation is CASSLGWGNTGELFF.

This sequence joins TRBV19 and TRBJ1-2; D is uncertain. Germline V gene lookup returns CDR1 LNHDA and CDR2 SQIVND (reference sequence). V lost 6 bases and J 4 bases, leaving 12 bases between the germline ends. CDR3 length equals 13 residues. For the CDR3, the DNA is TGTGCCAGTAGCCTTTCCGGGAGCTATGGCTACACCTTC. Its translation: CASSLSGSYGYTF.

V gene TRBV6-5 combines with J gene TRBJ2-1; possibly TRBD1 or TRBD2 for D (5 bases each). The germline V gene has CDR1 MNHEY and CDR2 SVGAGI. This CDR3 spans 11 amino acids. V gave up 8 bases and J gave up 8 bases, with 10 bases separating them. CDR3 region: CASPRGDEQFF. The CDR3 nucleotides are TGTGCCAGCCCGAGGGGAGATGAGCAGTTCTTC.

The chain has TRBV7-8 and TRBJ2-5; D is perhaps TRBD1 or TRBD2 (5 bases each). V dropped 4 bases and J dropped 6 bases, with 18 bases sitting between them. There are 15 residues in the CDR3. The germline V gene has CDR1 SGHVS and CDR2 FQNEAQ. CDR3 nucleotides: TGTGCCAGCAGCTCCAATCCCCGGGACCTCAAGACCCAGTACTTC. Its translation is CASSSNPRDLKTQYF. The full variable domain, completed using reference TRBV7-8 and TRBJ2-5, is GAGVSQSPRYKVAKRGQDVALRCDPISGHVSLFWYQQALGQGPEFLTYFQNEAQLDKSGLPSDRFFAERPEGSVSTLKIQRTQQEDSAVYLCASSSNPRDLKTQYFGPGTRLLVL.

The rearrangement links TRBV12-3 or TRBV12-4 to TRBJ1-2; 7 nucleotides agree with TRBD1. Unmatched junction bases numbered 2, after V lost 4 bases and J lost 6 bases. The CDR3 is 12 residues long. The CDR3, as DNA: TGTGCCAGCAGTTGGGACAGAAATGGCTACACCTTC. Translation gives CASSWDRNGYTF.

V and J are TRBV4-2 and TRBJ2-7, with TRBD2 matching over 10 bases. Germline CDR1 is LGHNA and CDR2 is YNFKEQ. This CDR3 comprises 15 residues. V trimming: 0 bases; J trimming: 4 bases; junction bases outside the gene matches: 3. Here the CDR3 reads CASSQESSGGYEQYF. In DNA, the CDR3 is TGTGCCAGCAGCCAAGAATCTAGCGGGGGATACGAGCAGTACTTC.

The gene calls are TRBV6-5 and TRBJ1-2; D gene unclear. Germline CDR1 reads MNHEY; CDR2 reads SVGAGI. V dropped 2 bases and J dropped 4 bases, with 11 bases sitting between them. The CDR3 extends over 14 amino acids. The CDR3: CASSYNAGSYGYTF. The CDR3 DNA reads TGTGCCAGCAGTTACAACGCAGGCTCCTATGGCTACACCTTC.

V usage is TRBV5-6 and J usage is TRBJ1-1, with unresolved D. The V gene lost 2 bases and the J gene lost 1 base, with 9 bases spanning the gap. Germline CDR1 SGHDT, CDR2 YYEEEE. The CDR3 sequence is 14 residues long. For the CDR3, the DNA is TGTGCCAGCAGCTTCGGTTGGGGGAACACTGAAGCTTTCTTT. It codes for CASSFGWGNTEAFF.